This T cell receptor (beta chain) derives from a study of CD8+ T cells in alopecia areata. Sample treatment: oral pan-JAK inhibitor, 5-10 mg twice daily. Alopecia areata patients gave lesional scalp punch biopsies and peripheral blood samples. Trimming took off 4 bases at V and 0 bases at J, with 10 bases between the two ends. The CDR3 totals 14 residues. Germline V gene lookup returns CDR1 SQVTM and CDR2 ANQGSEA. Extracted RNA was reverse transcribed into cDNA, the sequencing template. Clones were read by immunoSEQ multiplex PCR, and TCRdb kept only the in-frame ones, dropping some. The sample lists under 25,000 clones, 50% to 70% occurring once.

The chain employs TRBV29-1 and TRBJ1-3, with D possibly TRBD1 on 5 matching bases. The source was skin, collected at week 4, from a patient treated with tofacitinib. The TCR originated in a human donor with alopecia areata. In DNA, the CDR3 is TGCAGCGTTGGACAGTTCTCCTCTGGAAACACCATATATTTT. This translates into CSVGQFSSGNTIYF.